This TCR beta chain originates from a study of blood T cells in healthy people across ages. Primed by a sample-barcoded 5' primer and a J-beta primer mix, a second PCR proceeded for roughly 6 to 12 cycles. MiXCR, run by TCRdb on the 5' RACE reads, gives a single entry per CDR3 protein. The data show about 940,000 distinct CDR3 sequences, 40% to 60% seen once. Germline V gene data show CDR1 as SQVTM and CDR2 as ANQGSEA. The CDR3 sequence is 13 residues long. Concerning this clonotype itself: Its antigen remains unknown.

Study-wide findings and caveats: With unsorted PBMCs, a conclusive comparison of naive versus antigen-experienced cells was not possible. Roughly linearly, TCR beta diversity per million T cells fell as age increased.

This rearrangement joins TRBV29-1 to TRBJ2-5, with a tentative D call TRBD1 (6 bases). Gene TRBJ2-7 matches the end of the DNA better, so the J call may be wrong. The sample taken for sequencing was blood. The receptor comes from a man aged 25-45 years in good health. CDR3 loop: CSVDPGRGYEQYF. CDR3 coding DNA: TGCAGCGTTGACCCCGGCAGGGGCTACGAGCAGTACTTC.